A selection of T cell receptor beta chains follows, all from one sample in a study of shared clonotypes between healthy human individuals. Sequencing used immunoSEQ multiplex PCR; TCRdb keeps in-frame clones, though not all of them. The top ten clones hold roughly 0.34% of a sample with 2 million to 2.5 million clones, about nine tenths of them seen once. The sequenced sample consisted of naive CD4+ T cells from PBMCs. Every receptor here comes from a man aged 18 to 30 in good health. Some clones in this sample may be carry-over from other donors' samples. Both conserved end residues are part of each CDR3. Each record gives: CDR3 DNA, CDR3 protein, V gene, J gene, clone size, D gene. D genes are given only for firm matches. Only part of the rows carry a size: once, few, many, or a class if the clone is expanded.

cdr3_nt: TGTGCCAGCAGCCAAGATCGGGAGTACAATGAGCAGTTCTTC; cdr3_aa: CASSQDREYNEQFF; v_call: TRBV4-2; j_call: TRBJ2-1; clone_size: -; d_call: -
cdr3_nt: TGCGCCAGCAGTGAGCCCCGAAGTCGAGGGAATTCACCCCTCCACTTT; cdr3_aa: CASSEPRSRGNSPLHF; v_call: TRBV10-2; j_call: TRBJ1-6; clone_size: -; d_call: -
cdr3_nt: TGCGCCAGCAGTGAGTCAGGTACTAGCGGGAGGTGGTCCTACGAGCAGTACTTC; cdr3_aa: CASSESGTSGRWSYEQYF; v_call: TRBV10-2; j_call: TRBJ2-7; clone_size: -; d_call: TRBD2
cdr3_nt: TGTGCCAGCAGCTCCCGGGACAGGGTCTACAATGAGCAGTTCTTC; cdr3_aa: CASSSRDRVYNEQFF; v_call: TRBV7-3; j_call: TRBJ2-1; clone_size: -; d_call: TRBD1
cdr3_nt: TGCGCCAGCAGCCCACAGGGGAATCAGCCCCAGCATTTT; cdr3_aa: CASSPQGNQPQHF; v_call: TRBV4-1; j_call: TRBJ1-5; clone_size: -; d_call: TRBD1
cdr3_nt: TGTGCCAGCAGTGAGCAAGGGGGCATCAACTATGGCTACACCTTC; cdr3_aa: CASSEQGGINYGYTF; v_call: TRBV6-1; j_call: TRBJ1-2; clone_size: once; d_call: TRBD1
cdr3_nt: TGTGCCAGCAGTTCGAACGCTGAAGCTTTCTTT; cdr3_aa: CASSSNAEAFF; v_call: TRBV25-1; j_call: TRBJ1-1; clone_size: few; d_call: -
cdr3_nt: TGTGCCAGCAGCGCCGGGACGTGGGGGAAGAGCTACACCTTC; cdr3_aa: CASSAGTWGKSYTF; v_call: TRBV7-2; j_call: TRBJ1-2; clone_size: -; d_call: -
cdr3_nt: TGTGCCAGCAGCTTCCCTAGCGGGATCAATGAGCAGTTCTTC; cdr3_aa: CASSFPSGINEQFF; v_call: TRBV5-4; j_call: TRBJ2-1; clone_size: -; d_call: TRBD2
cdr3_nt: TGCGCCAGCAGCCAAGTAGGCAGAAAAAACACTGAAGCTTTCTTT; cdr3_aa: CASSQVGRKNTEAFF; v_call: TRBV4-1; j_call: TRBJ1-1; clone_size: -; d_call: -
cdr3_nt: TGTGCCAGCAGGATCAGGGATAGCACTGAAGCTTTCTTT; cdr3_aa: CASRIRDSTEAFF; v_call: TRBV6-6; j_call: TRBJ1-1; clone_size: -; d_call: -
cdr3_nt: TGTGCCACCAGCAAGGGGGGGAGCTCCTACGAGCAGTACTTC; cdr3_aa: CATSKGGSSYEQYF; v_call: TRBV15; j_call: TRBJ2-7; clone_size: once; d_call: -
cdr3_nt: TGTGCCACCCACGCGGGTGAGGGGCAGCCCCAGCATTTT; cdr3_aa: CATHAGEGQPQHF; v_call: TRBV28; j_call: TRBJ1-5; clone_size: -; d_call: -
cdr3_nt: TGTGCCAGCAGCCCCAGCGGCACAGATACGCAGTATTTT; cdr3_aa: CASSPSGTDTQYF; v_call: TRBV7-2; j_call: TRBJ2-3; clone_size: -; d_call: -
cdr3_nt: TGTGCCAGCAGTTACGCCAGCTCTGGAAACACCATATATTTT; cdr3_aa: CASSYASSGNTIYF; v_call: TRBV6-5; j_call: TRBJ1-3; clone_size: -; d_call: -
cdr3_nt: TGTGCCAGCAGAAACCTAGGGCCCTCCTACGAGCAGTACTTC; cdr3_aa: CASRNLGPSYEQYF; v_call: TRBV28; j_call: TRBJ2-7; clone_size: once; d_call: -
cdr3_nt: TGTGCCAGCAGTGAGTACAGCGAGTATCAGCCCCAGCATTTT; cdr3_aa: CASSEYSEYQPQHF; v_call: TRBV6-1; j_call: TRBJ1-5; clone_size: few; d_call: -
cdr3_nt: TGCGCCAGCAGCCAAGCATCGATCCGGGACGAGGAGACCCAGTACTTC; cdr3_aa: CASSQASIRDEETQYF; v_call: TRBV4-1; j_call: TRBJ2-5; clone_size: -; d_call: -
cdr3_nt: TGTGCCAGCAGTTTAATAGGGTCCTACGAGCAGTACTTC; cdr3_aa: CASSLIGSYEQYF; v_call: TRBV28; j_call: TRBJ2-7; clone_size: -; d_call: -
cdr3_nt: TGTGCCAGCAGTTACTCGAGCAGCTCTGGAAACACCATATATTTT; cdr3_aa: CASSYSSSSGNTIYF; v_call: TRBV6-5; j_call: TRBJ1-3; clone_size: -; d_call: -
cdr3_nt: TGTGCCAGCAGGTGGGAGGGGAACACCGGGGAGCTGTTTTTT; cdr3_aa: CASRWEGNTGELFF; v_call: TRBV9; j_call: TRBJ2-2; clone_size: -; d_call: TRBD2
cdr3_nt: TGCGCCAGCAGCTCCCCCGAGGTGGGGTATATGAACACTGAAGCTTTCTTT; cdr3_aa: CASSSPEVGYMNTEAFF; v_call: TRBV5-1; j_call: TRBJ1-1; clone_size: -; d_call: -
cdr3_nt: TGTGCCAGCAGATTACAGGGGGCCATCTACAATGAGCAGTTCTTC; cdr3_aa: CASRLQGAIYNEQFF; v_call: TRBV27; j_call: TRBJ2-1; clone_size: -; d_call: TRBD1
cdr3_nt: TGCGCCAGCAGCTCGGGACAGGGAGCCACAGATACGCAGTATTTT; cdr3_aa: CASSSGQGATDTQYF; v_call: TRBV5-1; j_call: TRBJ2-3; clone_size: -; d_call: TRBD1
cdr3_nt: TGTGCCAGCAGCGGGTCACCGAACACCGGGGAGCTGTTTTTT; cdr3_aa: CASSGSPNTGELFF; v_call: TRBV9; j_call: TRBJ2-2; clone_size: once; d_call: -
cdr3_nt: TGTGCCAGCACGCTTGAGCGTCAAAGGGGAGAGACCCAGTACTTC; cdr3_aa: CASTLERQRGETQYF; v_call: TRBV28; j_call: TRBJ2-5; clone_size: -; d_call: -
cdr3_nt: TGTGCCAGCGGGTGGATGAACACTGAAGCTTTCTTT; cdr3_aa: CASGWMNTEAFF; v_call: TRBV6-1; j_call: TRBJ1-1; clone_size: -; d_call: -
cdr3_nt: TGTGCCAGCAGCTTAGTAGGACGTTGGAATGAGCAGTTCTTC; cdr3_aa: CASSLVGRWNEQFF; v_call: TRBV7-2; j_call: TRBJ2-1; clone_size: -; d_call: -
cdr3_nt: TGCGCCAGCAGCTTGGAGGGGGCAGGGTACGAGCAGTACTTC; cdr3_aa: CASSLEGAGYEQYF; v_call: TRBV5-1; j_call: TRBJ2-7; clone_size: -; d_call: TRBD1
cdr3_nt: TGCGCCAGCAGCTCCTTGAGGGGGGACGACAATGAGCAGTTCTTC; cdr3_aa: CASSSLRGDDNEQFF; v_call: TRBV5-1; j_call: TRBJ2-1; clone_size: -; d_call: -
cdr3_nt: TGTGCCAGCAGCTTAGCAGGGGATCTCTATGGCTACACCTTC; cdr3_aa: CASSLAGDLYGYTF; v_call: TRBV7-3; j_call: TRBJ1-2; clone_size: -; d_call: -
cdr3_nt: TGTGCCAGCAGCCCGGGTGGCAATGAGCAGTTCTTC; cdr3_aa: CASSPGGNEQFF; v_call: TRBV9; j_call: TRBJ2-1; clone_size: -; d_call: -
cdr3_nt: TGTGCCAGCAGTGGCTCCGGGACAGGGGGCGTCTGGGGCGTCTACACCTTC; cdr3_aa: CASSGSGTGGVWGVYTF; v_call: TRBV6-1; j_call: TRBJ1-2; clone_size: -; d_call: TRBD1
cdr3_nt: TGTGCCAGCAGCCCGACTAGCGGAACCTACAATGAGCAGTTCTTC; cdr3_aa: CASSPTSGTYNEQFF; v_call: TRBV6-5; j_call: TRBJ2-1; clone_size: -; d_call: TRBD2
cdr3_nt: TGCGCCAGCAGTCAGGGGGCCCCCACCTACAATGAGCAGTTCTTC; cdr3_aa: CASSQGAPTYNEQFF; v_call: TRBV10-2; j_call: TRBJ2-1; clone_size: -; d_call: TRBD1
cdr3_nt: TGTGCCAGCAGTCCATCTTGGGGGGGCACAGATACGCAGTATTTT; cdr3_aa: CASSPSWGGTDTQYF; v_call: TRBV28; j_call: TRBJ2-3; clone_size: -; d_call: -
cdr3_nt: TGTGCCAGCAGCTTGGAGTGGACAGGGGGACCGACCGGGGAGCTGTTTTTT; cdr3_aa: CASSLEWTGGPTGELFF; v_call: TRBV5-6; j_call: TRBJ2-2; clone_size: -; d_call: TRBD1
cdr3_nt: TGTGCCAGCAGCTTGGTGCCCCCCTTAGACGAGCAGTACTTC; cdr3_aa: CASSLVPPLDEQYF; v_call: TRBV5-5; j_call: TRBJ2-7; clone_size: -; d_call: -
cdr3_nt: TGTGCCAGCAGAACCCCGGGCCCCTGGACTGAAGCTTTCTTT; cdr3_aa: CASRTPGPWTEAFF; v_call: TRBV6-5; j_call: TRBJ1-1; clone_size: once; d_call: -
cdr3_nt: TGTGCCAGCAGCAAACCACAGGGGTATGGAGGTGGCTACACCTTC; cdr3_aa: CASSKPQGYGGGYTF; v_call: TRBV28; j_call: TRBJ1-2; clone_size: once; d_call: TRBD1